The 20 T cell receptor beta chains below come from one sample, sequenced in a study of CD8 T cells in Susac syndrome. RNA was extracted with the RNeasy kit, and a quantity of about 0.45 to 1 ug was reverse transcribed using random hexamers. From the immunoSEQ multiplex PCR reads, TCRdb called clonotypes with MiXCR, one entry per CDR3 protein. The sample holds about 300,000 distinct CDR3 sequences; 70% to 90% are singletons and the top ten take around 0.2%. The sequencing input was CD8+ T cells from PBMCs. These receptors came from a human donor with multiple sclerosis.

The rearrangement links TRBV6-5 to TRBJ2-1; the D call may be TRBD1 or TRBD2 (5 bases each). The CDR3 loop spans 13 amino acids. In germline, CDR1 is MNHEY, CDR2 SVGAGI. Between the trimmed V and J ends, which lost 5 bases and 4 bases, there was a span of 9 bases. The CDR3 DNA follows: TGTGCCAGCAGTCATGGGGGATACAATGAGCAGTTCTTC. Amino acid sequence: CASSHGGYNEQFF.

This clonotype has only one observation. The chain combines TRBV4-3 with TRBJ1-5, with 8 bases matching TRBD1. Per germline, CDR1 LGHNA and CDR2 YSLEER. J was trimmed by 4 bases and V by 6 bases; bases with no gene match: 11. The CDR3 runs to 16 residues. This CDR3 is CASSRTTGQVNQPQHF. The CDR3 DNA reads TGCGCCAGCAGTCGGACGACGGGACAGGTTAATCAGCCCCAGCATTTT.

This clonotype turned up a few times. The chain recombines TRBV27 with TRBJ2-7; no reliable D call. Trimming pared 3 bases from V and 2 bases from J, leaving 8 bases between. The CDR3 consists of 13 residues. From germline, CDR1 is MNHEY and CDR2 SMNVEV (reference sequence). The CDR3 region is CASSLGTTYEQYF. As DNA, the CDR3 is TGTGCCAGCAGTTTGGGCACTACCTACGAGCAGTACTTC.

Notes on this clonotype: Mismatch with germline at one junction end may stem from a read error. The V gene is TRBV5-1, the J gene TRBJ2-1; 9 nucleotides match TRBD2. CDR1 and CDR2 from the germline V gene are SGHRS and YFSETQ. This CDR3 is built from 14 residues. The CDR3, as DNA: TGTGCCAGCAGTGCAGCGGGGGGATACAATGAGCAGTTCTTC. Residues: CASSAAGGYNEQFF.

The rearrangement links TRBV4-3 to TRBJ1-2; D might be TRBD1 (5 bases). With 0 bases removed from V and 3 bases from J, the gap between germline ends came to 8 bases. Looked up from germline, CDR1 is LGHNA and CDR2 is YSLEER. The CDR3 is 14 amino acids. The CDR3, as DNA: TGCGCCAGCAGCCAAGACCAGGGCCACTATGGCTACACCTTC. This codes for CASSQDQGHYGYTF.

This rearrangement joins TRBV20-1 to TRBJ1-5, with a tentative D call TRBD1 (5 bases). Germline V gives CDR1 DFQATT, CDR2 SNEGSKA (reference sequence). V was trimmed by 1 base and J by 2 bases, leaving 21 bases between them. CDR3 size: 18 residues. The CDR3 spells CSARVPTFREVGNQPQHF. The CDR3 DNA sequence: TGCAGTGCTAGAGTCCCCACTTTCAGGGAGGTGGGCAATCAGCCCCAGCATTTT.

This clonotype was counted a single time. V is TRBV25-1 and J is TRBJ2-2; D not certain. V lost 5 bases to trimming and J lost 0 bases, with 7 bases between them. CDR1 and CDR2 from the germline V gene are MGHDK and SYGVNS. This CDR3 region has 14 residues. CDR3 bases: TGTGCCAGCAGTCTTACTGCGAACACCGGGGAGCTGTTTTTT. Protein product: CASSLTANTGELFF.

The chain combines TRBV28 with TRBJ2-1; D unclear. The CDR3 runs to 14 residues. The germline V and J ends were trimmed by 2 bases and 6 bases, with 11 bases remaining between them. Germline V gene sequence: CDR1 MDHEN, CDR2 SYDVKM. The CDR3 here is CASSLAWRSNEQFF. The CDR3 DNA follows: TGTGCCAGCAGTTTAGCGTGGAGATCCAATGAGCAGTTCTTC. Filled out from reference TRBV28 and TRBJ2-1, the complete variable domain reads DVKVTQSSRYLVKRTGEKVFLECVQDMDHENMFWYRQDPGLGLRLIYFSYDVKMKEKGDIPEGYSVSREKKERFSLILESASTNQTSMYLCASSLAWRSNEQFFGPGTRLTVL.

For the CDR3, the DNA is TGTGCCAGCAGTTTCACATTAGCGGGAGGAAAGGAGACCCAGTACTTC. This encodes CASSFTLAGGKETQYF. V is TRBV6-5 and J is TRBJ2-5, with 10 nucleotides matching TRBD2. The CDR3 contains 16 residues. The ends lost 4 bases at V and 5 bases at J; junction bases unmatched: 10. CDR1 is MNHEY and CDR2 is SVGAGI in the germline V gene.

The chain employs TRBV7-9 and TRBJ2-7, with D tentatively TRBD2 (5 bases). Per the germline V gene, CDR1 is SEHNR and CDR2 is FQNEAQ (reference sequence). Deletions cut 5 bases from V and 6 bases from J, with 20 bases between. The CDR3 is 15 residues long. The CDR3 reads CASSTRTGVRSEQYF. CDR3 nucleotides: TGTGCCAGCAGCACACGGACCGGGGTAAGGTCCGAGCAGTACTTC. Full variable domain (outside the CDR3, taken from reference TRBV7-9 and TRBJ2-7): DTGVSQNPRHKITKRGQNVTFRCDPISEHNRLYWYRQTLGQGPEFLTYFQNEAQLEKSRLLSDRFSAERPKGSFSTLEIQRTEQGDSAMYLCASSTRTGVRSEQYFGPGTRLTVT.

The genes are TRBV4-3 and TRBJ2-1; D possibly corresponds to TRBD2 (6 bases). Germline assignment: CDR1 LGHNA and CDR2 YSLEER. This CDR3 comprises 16 residues. V lost 0 bases, J lost 2 bases, and 11 bases lay in between. CDR3 region: CASSQDEGLPYNEQFF. As DNA, the CDR3 is TGCGCCAGCAGCCAAGATGAGGGACTTCCCTACAATGAGCAGTTCTTC.

The J gene is TRBJ2-7, the V gene TRBV28, with D unresolved. CDR3 length: 15 amino acids. Germline V CDR1 and CDR2: MDHEN, SYDVKM. V lost 2 bases, J lost 0 bases, and 11 bases lay in between. The CDR3: CASSLVAYSSYEQYF. For the CDR3, the DNA is TGTGCCAGCAGTTTAGTAGCTTATAGCTCCTACGAGCAGTACTTC.

The CDR3 loop reads CSARTQTRGLYYEQYF. DNA for the CDR3: TGCAGTGCTAGAACACAGACTAGGGGGCTATACTACGAGCAGTACTTC. The chain couples TRBV20-1 to TRBJ2-7; maybe TRBD1 (7 bases). From germline, CDR1 is DFQATT and CDR2 SNEGSKA (reference sequence). V shed 2 bases and J shed 3 bases, with 20 bases lying between them. CDR3 length: 16 residues.

This clonotype showed up just a few times. The chain joins TRBV7-6 to TRBJ2-7; D is perhaps TRBD2 (6 bases). V lost 1 base, J lost 3 bases, and 13 bases lay in between. This CDR3 is 15 amino acids long. In germline, CDR1 is SGHVS, CDR2 FNYEAQ. Here the CDR3 reads CASSLGTAEGYEQYF. The CDR3 DNA follows: TGTGCCAGCAGCTTAGGCACAGCGGAGGGCTACGAGCAGTACTTC.

The chain employs TRBV4-3 and TRBJ1-4; weak D call: TRBD1 (6 bases). Germline values: CDR1 LGHNA, CDR2 YSLEER. The CDR3 consists of 18 residues. Trimming removed 0 bases at V and 2 bases at J, with 16 bases between. CDR3 sequence reads: CASSQDFSGAGTNEKLFF. In DNA form, the CDR3 reads TGCGCCAGCAGCCAAGACTTTTCAGGGGCAGGTACTAATGAAAAACTGTTTTTT.

The chain recombines TRBV4-2 with TRBJ2-3; 9 bases line up with TRBD2. This CDR3 spans 20 amino acids. Germline V lookup: CDR1 LGHNA, CDR2 YNFKEQ. J was trimmed by 1 base and V by 2 bases; bases with no gene match: 16. The CDR3 loop is CASSQLGGPGLADRTDTQYF. The CDR3 DNA reads as TGTGCCAGCAGCCAACTGGGGGGTCCGGGACTAGCCGATCGCACAGATACGCAGTATTTT.

The chain has TRBV15 and TRBJ2-1; 9 nucleotides line up with TRBD2. From germline, CDR1 is LNHNV and CDR2 YYDKDF (reference sequence). V dropped 5 bases and J dropped 2; count of bases not matched to a gene: 4. The CDR3 spans 15 residues. CDR3 DNA sequence: TGTGCCACCAGCGTAGCGGGAGCCCCCTACAATGAGCAGTTCTTC. Protein: CATSVAGAPYNEQFF.

The chain employs TRBV7-9 and TRBJ1-5; TRBD1 agrees at 7 bases. Germline V gives CDR1 SEHNR, CDR2 FQNEAQ (reference sequence). This CDR3 is built from 14 residues. The J segment lost 4 bases and the V segment lost 5 bases, leaving 5 bases of the junction unmatched. The CDR3 sequence is CASSGWDSNQPQHF. The CDR3 bases are TGTGCCAGCAGCGGTTGGGACAGTAATCAGCCCCAGCATTTT.

The V call is TRBV12-3 or TRBV12-4, the J call TRBJ1-5, with D unresolved. Trimming left V 7 bases short and J 0 bases short, with 10 bases between. This CDR3 has 14 residues. CDR3: CASNPGYSNQPQHF. The CDR3 DNA reads as TGTGCCAGCAATCCCGGGTATAGCAATCAGCCCCAGCATTTT.

The V call is TRBV6-2 or TRBV6-3, the J call TRBJ2-1; 9 bases agree with TRBD2. The CDR3 has 15 amino acids. Germline V gene data show CDR1 as MNHEY and CDR2 as SVGEGT. V lost 6 bases to trimming and J lost 9 bases; unmatched junction nucleotides: 12. As DNA, the CDR3 is TGTGCCAGCAGCTCCGATAGCGGGAGATCCCCTGAGCAGTTCTTC. This sequence encodes CASSSDSGRSPEQFF.